This T cell receptor (beta chain) emerged from a study of blood T cell repertoires in COVID-19 (dated by TCRdb to the early 2020s). Study-wide context: Collaborator samples came from the United States, Italy and Spain and covered acute and convalescent phases of COVID-19. Deeply sampled blood TCRbeta repertoires from subjects exposed to, actively infected with, or recovered from COVID-19 were included in the dataset. The material from the prospective study consisted of cDNA or gDNA derived from T cells, B-cell-depleted T cells, or PBMCs. The samples were drawn from two sources: the first 160 participants of the ongoing ImmuneRACE study, and 950 to 1,500 subjects contributed by 6 global collaborators. The sample metadata nearly always contained a de-identified subject ID, COVID-19 status, age in years and sex. Where available, HLA class I and class II types were taken from metadata supplied by the sample provider and were not determined by assay-based typing. The repertoires were made available in a free public database intended to serve as a resource for research on the immune response to SARS-CoV-2. General conclusions and limits of the study: Clinical and demographic metadata were provided uncurated, with the amount varying by source and participant.

The immunoSEQ Assay, a bias-controlled multiplex PCR, was used to amplify TCRbeta CDR3 regions from genomic DNA. As for the original processing: Within the assay, amplification of reference gene primers was used to estimate how many nucleated cells each sample contained. Sequence reads were collapsed and filtered to measure the absolute abundance of every unique TCRbeta CDR3 rearrangement. For each sample, productive Simpson clonality was calculated by taking the square root of Simpson's diversity index across productive rearrangements. Held by TCRdb, this immuneACCESS table contains in-frame sequences only and omits some clones. Under half of the omission traces to an unresolved V gene where checked; the cause of the rest is unknown. V and J calls and clone size are copied from that table; D and trimming were computed from the DNA. The sample data list 400,000 to 500,000 clones, and about nine tenths of these were observed just once. The ten largest account for approximately 1.4% of the sample.

Each collaborating institution followed its own protocols to collect whole blood in K2EDTA tubes. For TCRbeta analysis, collaborators shipped samples as frozen whole blood, isolated PBMCs, or DNA extracted from either of those sample types. For CDR1 and CDR2, the germline V gene (reference sequence) lists MNHEY and SMNVEV. The CDR3 holds 14 amino acids from the cysteine to the phenylalanine. Only CDR3 DNA remains: 42 bases, in frame from the first base. V sheds 3 bases and J sheds 9 bases, leaving 12 bases between their ends. On this clone: Its antigen specificity is not known. Within one base of it there is no much larger clone, and no base qualities were kept.

Sample: peripheral blood. This clonotype originated in a woman aged 25-40 years with active or convalescent COVID-19. Rearrangement joined TRBV27 to TRBJ1-6; a weak D assignment points to TRBD1 (5 bases agree). Here is the DNA: TGTGCCAGCAGTTTGGCAGGGAGGACTTCACCCCTCCACTTT. This sequence encodes CASSLAGRTSPLHF.